The 30 T cell receptor beta chains presented below share a single source sample, sequenced in a study of T cells in Graves' hyperthyroidism and ophthalmopathy. RNA transcripts gave rise to amplified TCR beta CDR3 regions. Researchers ran a first-round RT-PCR on the TCR CDR3 using the HTBI primer set. MiXCR was run by TCRdb on the multiplex PCR reads, yielding one entry per CDR3 protein. Of approximately 380,000 distinct CDR3 sequences listed, over 11% were seen once; the top ten hold around 28%. The sample was blood. These receptors came from a man in his fifties or sixties with Graves' ophthalmopathy.

This clonotype was observed at least ten times. The chain employs TRBV11-2 and TRBJ2-1; 10 positions match TRBD2. The ends lost 1 base at V and 7 bases at J; junction bases unmatched: 4. Germline V gene sequence: CDR1 SGHAT, CDR2 FQNNGV. The CDR3 has 15 amino acids. The DNA for the CDR3 is TGTGCCAGCAGCTTAGTTAGCGGGAGGCTGAATGAGCAGTTCTTC. Translated, it gives CASSLVSGRLNEQFF.

This clonotype occurred many times. V and J are TRBV5-1 and TRBJ2-1; perhaps TRBD2 as D (5 bases). This CDR3 has 17 amino acids. Germline-derived CDR1 and CDR2 are SGHRS and YFSETQ. V lost 3 bases to trimming and J lost 8 bases, with 24 bases between them. The CDR3 coding sequence is TGCGCCAGCAGCTCTGGCGTTAGCGCCACGGGTGGGGATGAGCAGTTCTTC. Translated: CASSSGVSATGGDEQFF.

This clonotype was seen repeatedly, ten times or more. The V gene is TRBV3-1, the J gene TRBJ1-2; a weak D match, TRBD1 (6 bases). V lost 1 base and J lost 4, with 13 bases in between. Germline-derived CDR1 and CDR2 are LGHDT and YNNKEL (reference sequence). This CDR3 comprises 15 residues. CDR3 region: CASSQGTATFYGYTF. For the CDR3, the DNA is TGTGCCAGCAGCCAAGGGACAGCTACCTTCTATGGCTACACCTTC.

This clonotype was seen ten or more times. The genes are TRBV11-1 and TRBJ2-7, with a possible D match to TRBD1 (5 bases). V was clipped by 4 bases and J by 3 bases, with 10 bases between them. CDR1 is SGHAT, CDR2 FQDESV, per germline (reference sequence). The CDR3 runs to 13 residues. The CDR3 bases are TGTGCCAGCAGCTCACCCGACAGCTACGAGCAGTACTTC. Translation: CASSSPDSYEQYF.

A word on this clonotype: A much larger clone sits a single nucleotide away, making a read error possible. The gene calls are TRBV5-1 and TRBJ2-3; TRBD1 matches at 7 bases. The CDR3 contains 14 residues. Germline V gene sequence: CDR1 SGHRS, CDR2 YFSETQ. Written as DNA, the CDR3 is TGTGCCAGCAGCTTTAGGGGGCCCCCAGATACGCAGTATTTT. It encodes CASSFRGPPDTQYF.

V and J are TRBV29-1 and TRBJ1-6; D gene uncertain. Trimming left V 5 bases short and J 1 base short, with 9 bases between. CDR1 and CDR2 from the germline V gene are SQVTM and ANQGSEA. The CDR3 runs 14 residues. CDR3 protein: CSVREGSYNSPLHF. The CDR3 DNA reads TGCAGCGTTCGCGAAGGATCCTATAATTCACCCCTCCACTTT.

This chain joins TRBV9 and TRBJ2-1, with D possibly TRBD2 on 6 matching bases. Germline V gene sequence: CDR1 SGDLS, CDR2 YYNGEE. This CDR3 has 15 amino acids. V was shortened by 0 bases and J by 8 bases, with 15 bases between the two germline ends. CDR3 residues: CASSVGSTGVYEQFF. The CDR3 DNA reads as TGTGCCAGCAGCGTAGGATCCACGGGAGTCTATGAGCAGTTCTTC.

At least ten counts were recorded for this clonotype. This rearrangement joins TRBV5-1 to TRBJ1-1; perhaps TRBD1 as D (5 bases). The CDR3 runs to 14 residues. Germline lookup yields CDR1 SGHRS and CDR2 YFSETQ. Deletions cut 4 bases from V and 0 bases from J, with 10 bases between. The CDR3 DNA reads as TGCGCCAGCAGCGGCGACAGACTGAACACTGAAGCTTTCTTT. Protein product: CASSGDRLNTEAFF.

This clonotype was detected a few times. The junction and the germline gene differ at one end; a read error may be behind it. The genes are TRBV4-1 and TRBJ2-1; possibly TRBD2 for D (5 bases). This CDR3 contains 16 residues. Germline CDR1 is MGHRA and CDR2 is YSYEKL. Here the CDR3 reads CASSQASSSSDNEQFF. CDR3 nucleotides: TGCGCCAGCAGCCAAGCGAGTTCTAGCTCCGACAATGAGCAGTTCTTC.

This clonotype was seen many times. The chain couples TRBV28 to TRBJ1-3; D remains ambiguous. The CDR3 consists of 13 residues. Trimming left V 5 bases short and J 4 bases short, with 9 bases between. Germline assignment: CDR1 MDHEN and CDR2 SYDVKM. The CDR3 is CASSPGMGNTIYF. DNA for the CDR3: TGTGCCAGCAGTCCAGGAATGGGAAACACCATATATTTT.

This clonotype was detected a few times. This may come from a read error, since a much larger clone is one base off. The gene calls are TRBV10-3 and TRBJ1-1; a weak D match, TRBD1 (5 bases). The CDR3 has 13 residues. Germline V lookup: CDR1 ENHRY, CDR2 SYGVKD. With 6 bases removed from V and 1 base from J, the gap between germline ends came to 9 bases. The CDR3 DNA is TGTGCCATCAGGGGGACGTCGAACACTGAAGCTTTCTTT. Translated: CAIRGTSNTEAFF.

J is TRBJ2-1 and V is TRBV5-1, with D hard to call. CDR3 length: 16 amino acids. Germline-derived CDR1 and CDR2 are SGHRS and YFSETQ. Trimming removed 0 bases from V and 0 bases from J, with 10 bases in between. As DNA, the CDR3 is TGCGCCAGCAGCTTGGCGCGGTCCGGCTCCTACAATGAGCAGTTCTTC. Amino acid sequence: CASSLARSGSYNEQFF.

This clonotype was seen many times. The chain has TRBV30 and TRBJ2-7; D is perhaps TRBD1 (5 bases). V lost 4 bases, J lost 6 bases, and 16 bases lay in between. The CDR3 spans 13 residues. Germline CDR1 and CDR2: GTSNPN and SVGIG (reference sequence). The CDR3 nucleotides are TGTGCCTGGACAGGACAACCTTTCGCCGAGCAGTACTTC. This gives the protein CAWTGQPFAEQYF.

This clonotype has just a few counts. The chain joins TRBV6-1 to TRBJ2-3; no firm D call. Germline V lookup: CDR1 MNHNS, CDR2 SASEGT. This CDR3 is 13 amino acids long. Trimming removed 5 bases from V and 2 bases from J, with 8 bases in between. The CDR3 sequence: CASSYTDTDTQYF. The CDR3 DNA reads TGTGCCAGCAGTTACACTGACACAGATACGCAGTATTTT.

This clonotype was counted ten times or more. The chain combines TRBV6-1 with TRBJ2-1; the D gene is possibly TRBD2 (6 bases). This CDR3 has 14 residues. Germline V gene sequence: CDR1 MNHNS, CDR2 SASEGT. V was trimmed by 6 bases and J by 9 bases, leaving 18 bases between them. The CDR3, as DNA: TGTGCCAGCAGCAACGGCGCGGGATGGGTTGAGCAGTTCTTC. It yields the protein CASSNGAGWVEQFF.

This clonotype was seen a single time. V is TRBV20-1 and J is TRBJ2-2, with no clear D. The CDR3 runs 12 residues. Deletions cut 7 bases from V and 0 bases from J, with 6 bases between. The germline V gene encodes CDR1 DFQATT and CDR2 SNEGSKA (reference sequence). The CDR3 nucleotides read TGCAGTGTACACTCGAACACCGGGGAGCTGTTTTTT. This sequence encodes CSVHSNTGELFF.

This clonotype was counted only a few times. The chain joins TRBV9 to TRBJ2-7; D gene uncertain. The CDR3 is 14 amino acids. V gave up 0 bases and J gave up 2 bases, with 9 bases separating them. CDR1 is SGDLS, CDR2 YYNGEE, per germline. CDR3 coding DNA: TGTGCCAGCAGCGTAGCGGGCAGTACCTACGAGCAGTACTTC. It translates to CASSVAGSTYEQYF.

This clonotype was detected ten times or more. The chain couples TRBV2 to TRBJ2-7, with D perhaps matching TRBD2 (5 bases). V lost 6 bases to trimming and J lost 2 bases, with 5 bases between them. Germline CDR1 SNHLY, CDR2 FYNNEI. The CDR3 runs to 11 residues. In DNA, the CDR3 is TGTGCCAGCAGACTAGCCTACGAGCAGTACTTC. Translating gives CASRLAYEQYF.

This clonotype was seen many times. The J gene is TRBJ2-7, the V gene TRBV5-1, with a possible D match to TRBD1 (6 bases). Germline V gives CDR1 SGHRS, CDR2 YFSETQ. The CDR3 loop spans 15 amino acids. Deletions cut 3 bases from V and 4 bases from J, with 17 bases between. CDR3 nucleotide sequence: TGCGCCAGCAGCTCGGGACACCTCGGGGAATACGAGCAGTACTTC. It is translated as CASSSGHLGEYEQYF.

This clonotype occurred many times. This rearrangement joins TRBV7-9 to TRBJ2-3; 10 nucleotides agree with TRBD2. The germline CDR1 and CDR2 sequences are SEHNR and FQNEAQ (reference sequence). Trimming cost V 2 bases and J 4 bases; bases outside gene matches: 3. The CDR3 runs to 15 residues. The chain's CDR3 is CASSLSGRAPDTQYF. The CDR3 DNA reads TGTGCCAGCAGCTTAAGCGGGAGGGCCCCAGATACGCAGTATTTT.

This clonotype appeared many times. This chain joins TRBV5-1 and TRBJ2-3, with 8 bases aligning to TRBD1. V lost 7 bases to trimming and J lost 2 bases; unmatched junction nucleotides: 6. Germline CDR1 is SGHRS and CDR2 is YFSETQ. CDR3 length: 14 residues. The CDR3 DNA is TGCGCCAGCGGCCGGGACAGGATCACAGATACGCAGTATTTT. It codes for CASGRDRITDTQYF.

This clonotype appeared many times. The V call is TRBV20-1, the J call TRBJ2-5; either TRBD1 or TRBD2 may fit D (5 bases each). There are 12 residues in the CDR3. Germline V gene data show CDR1 as DFQATT and CDR2 as SNEGSKA (reference sequence). Deletions cut 5 bases from V and 4 bases from J, with 11 bases between. Here the CDR3 reads CSASGTPETQYF. CDR3 DNA sequence: TGCAGTGCTTCCGGGACCCCAGAGACCCAGTACTTC.

The V gene is TRBV19, the J gene TRBJ2-1; 8 bases align to TRBD2. V dropped 1 base and J dropped 6; count of bases not matched to a gene: 5. The germline V gene has CDR1 LNHDA and CDR2 SQIVND (reference sequence). This CDR3 contains 15 residues. CDR3 nucleotide sequence: TGTGCCAGTAGTATAGGGACTAGCCGATTCAATGAGCAGTTCTTC. Its protein is CASSIGTSRFNEQFF.

The sample holds a few counts of this clonotype. This CDR3 is CASSQVQETKETQYF. DNA for the CDR3: TGTGCCAGCAGCCAAGTTCAAGAAACGAAAGAGACCCAGTACTTC. The rearrangement joins TRBV4-2 to TRBJ2-5, with D unresolved. Germline-derived CDR1 and CDR2 are LGHNA and YNFKEQ. The length of the CDR3 is 15 residues. Between the trimmed V and J ends, which lost 1 base and 3 bases, there was a span of 12 bases.

In this sample, this clonotype turned up many times. CDR3 nucleotide sequence: TGTGCCAGCAGCTTAGAAAGCGGCAATGAGCAGTTCTTC. This gives the protein CASSLESGNEQFF. V is TRBV11-3 and J is TRBJ2-1, with D possibly TRBD2 on 5 matching bases. The CDR3 covers 13 residues. CDR1 SGHNT and CDR2 YENEEA come from the germline V gene. V shed 0 bases and J shed 6 bases, with 6 bases lying between them.

The V and J genes are TRBV7-9 and TRBJ1-1, with D perhaps matching TRBD1 (6 bases). Germline loops: CDR1 SEHNR, CDR2 FQNEAQ (reference sequence). V lost 9 bases and J lost 1, with 9 bases in between. The CDR3 spans 12 residues. CDR3 protein: CASSGANTEAFF. As DNA, the CDR3 is TGTGCCAGTTCGGGGGCGAACACTGAAGCTTTCTTT.

The chain recombines TRBV24-1 with TRBJ1-1; D ambiguous. V was cut by 9 bases and J by 5 bases, with 18 bases left in between. This CDR3 is built from 14 residues. Germline lookup yields CDR1 KGHDR and CDR2 SFDVKD. CDR3 bases: TGTGCCACCTGCCCCACCTCCGGCCCAACTGAAGCTTTCTTT. It encodes CATCPTSGPTEAFF.

As DNA, the CDR3 is TGCAGTGCTAGTAAGGGGGCAGGGTCGGTACAAGAGACCCAGTACTTC. Protein product: CSASKGAGSVQETQYF. V and J are TRBV20-1 and TRBJ2-5, with 7 bases that match TRBD1. The CDR3 consists of 16 residues. The germline CDR1 and CDR2 sequences are DFQATT and SNEGSKA (reference sequence). V was pared by 3 bases and J by 2 bases, with 12 bases of the junction left unmatched.

In its sample, this clonotype was seen many times. The chain joins TRBV30 to TRBJ2-5; no reliable D call. The CDR3 is 10 amino acids. Germline V gene lookup returns CDR1 GTSNPN and CDR2 SVGIG (reference sequence). Trimming shortened V by 5 bases and J by 2 bases, and 3 bases separated the two germline ends. The CDR3 protein is CAWGQETQYF. CDR3 nucleotide sequence: TGTGCCTGGGGTCAAGAGACCCAGTACTTC.

The sample holds many counts of this clonotype. This chain links TRBV9 with TRBJ1-6; 7 bases fit TRBD1. V dropped 3 bases and J dropped 5; count of bases not matched to a gene: 5. The CDR3 covers 15 residues. Per the germline V gene, CDR1 is SGDLS and CDR2 is YYNGEE. CDR3 residues: CASSETGIDNSPLHF. The CDR3 nucleotides read TGTGCCAGCAGCGAGACAGGGATCGATAATTCACCCCTCCACTTT.